One sample yielded the 20 T cell receptor beta chains listed below, sequenced in a study of blood T cell repertoires in COVID-19. The method was immunoSEQ multiplex PCR; TCRdb's version includes in-frame clones alone and lacks a portion of them. The sample carries roughly 40,000 clones, over 70% recorded once. Sequencing used peripheral blood. The receptors were gathered from a woman aged 70-85 years with acute or convalescent COVID-19.

The V and J genes are TRBV5-1 and TRBJ2-7; 11 bases align to TRBD1. Germline assignment: CDR1 SGHRS and CDR2 YFSETQ. J was trimmed by 7 bases and V by 3 bases; bases with no gene match: 6. The CDR3 is 14 amino acids. CDR3: CASSSGQGAREQYV. CDR3 DNA sequence: TGCGCCAGCAGCTCAGGACAGGGGGCGCGAGAGCAGTACGTC.

This clone was counted between two and nine times. The chain employs TRBV30 and TRBJ1-2; D unclear. Germline CDR1 reads GTSNPN; CDR2 reads SVGIG (reference sequence). The CDR3 extends over 13 amino acids. V was cut by 4 bases and J by 3 bases, with 12 bases left in between. The CDR3, as DNA: TGTGCCTGGATTCAGGAATTGGACTATGGCTACACCTTC. Residues: CAWIQELDYGYTF.

The chain carries TRBV28 and TRBJ1-6, with a tentative D call TRBD1 (5 bases). Germline V CDR1 and CDR2: MDHEN, SYDVKM. This CDR3 region has 15 residues. Trimming took 3 bases from V and 8 from J, leaving 14 bases between them. CDR3 nucleotide sequence: TGTGCCAGCAGTTTTGTGGGGCGCGACGATTCACCCCTCCACTTT. This codes for CASSFVGRDDSPLHF.

The rearrangement links TRBV10-3 to TRBJ2-7; D is possibly TRBD1 (5 bases). CDR1 and CDR2 from the germline V gene are ENHRY and SYGVKD. Trimming shortened V by 7 bases and J by 2 bases, and 9 bases separated the two germline ends. This CDR3 region has 12 residues. DNA of the CDR3: TGTGCCATCACTAGGGGTCCCTACGAGCAGTACGTC. Amino acids: CAITRGPYEQYV.

The genes are TRBV19 and TRBJ2-1; the D gene is possibly TRBD1 (5 bases). There are 15 residues in the CDR3. V shed 0 bases and J shed 6 bases, with 12 bases lying between them. CDR1 and CDR2 from the germline V gene are LNHDA and SQIVND (reference sequence). DNA of the CDR3: TGTGCCAGTAGTATAGATCTGTCACAGGTCAATGAGCAGTTCTTC. Translating it yields CASSIDLSQVNEQFF.

This chain uses TRBV7-6 with TRBJ1-4, with 7 bases aligning to TRBD1. Trimming cost V 5 bases and J 5 bases; bases outside gene matches: 8. The CDR3 runs 15 residues. Looked up from germline, CDR1 is SGHVS and CDR2 is FNYEAQ. The CDR3 nucleotides are TGTGCCAGCAGCGCCAGACAGGGAGAGAATGAAAAACTGTTTTTT. Its protein is CASSARQGENEKLFF.

Details on this clone: The junction departs from germline at one end; a sequencing error may be responsible. This specimen includes other DNA sequences encoding the same CDR3. The gene calls are TRBV24-1 and TRBJ2-1, with 10 positions matching TRBD1. This CDR3 has 13 amino acids. Per germline, CDR1 KGHDR and CDR2 SFDVKD. CDR3 nucleotide sequence: TGCGCCACACGACAGGGGGCTGGAAATGAGCAGTTCTTC. It translates to CATRQGAGNEQFF.

The chain joins TRBV5-6 to TRBJ1-4; a possible D gene is TRBD1 (5 bases). This CDR3 spans 14 amino acids. Germline CDR1 is SGHDT and CDR2 is YYEEEE. Trimming pared 4 bases from V and 5 bases from J, leaving 12 bases between. CDR3 region: CASSDQGRNEKLFF. The CDR3 coding sequence is TGTGCCAGCAGCGACCAGGGAAGGAATGAAAAACTGTTTTTT.

This clone occurred a few times. The CDR3 here is CASSSPNYNEQFF. Here the CDR3 DNA reads TGTGCCAGCAGCTCCCCAAATTACAATGAGCAGTTCTTC. The V gene is TRBV5-8, the J gene TRBJ2-1; D unresolved. Per the germline V gene, CDR1 is SGHTS and CDR2 is YDEGEE. Trimming removed 3 bases at V and 4 bases at J, with 8 bases between. CDR3 size: 13 residues.

This clone came up a few times. V is TRBV7-2 and J is TRBJ2-5, with TRBD2 as a possible D gene (5 bases). This CDR3 has 13 residues. Trimming left V 1 base short and J 7 bases short, with 10 bases between. Germline CDR1 and CDR2: SGHTA and FQGNSA. The CDR3 sequence: CASSLDTSGTQYF. The CDR3 region has the DNA TGTGCCAGCAGCTTAGATACCAGCGGGACCCAGTACTTC.

CDR3 sequence: CASSLEGGAGELFF. The CDR3 DNA reads TGTGCCAGCAGCTTAGAAGGGGGCGCCGGGGAGCTGTTTTTT. The chain employs TRBV7-9 and TRBJ2-2, with TRBD1 identical over 7 bases. This CDR3 contains 14 residues. With 1 base clipped from V and 6 bases from J, the junction kept 2 bases outside the gene matches. The germline CDR1 and CDR2 sequences are SEHNR and FQNEAQ (reference sequence).

This clone was seen just once. The chain links TRBV19 to TRBJ2-3; tentatively, D is TRBD1 (6 bases). There are 15 residues in the CDR3. Germline V gives CDR1 LNHDA, CDR2 SQIVND (reference sequence). V was pared by 3 bases and J by 2 bases, with 12 bases between. CDR3 residues: CASSMGHDHTDTQYF. DNA of the CDR3: TGTGCCAGTAGTATGGGACACGACCACACAGATACGCAGTATTTT.

The CDR3 reads CASSTQGQVYNEQFF. In DNA, the CDR3 is TGTGCCAGCAGCACCCAGGGACAGGTCTACAATGAGCAGTTCTTC. The chain joins TRBV6-6 to TRBJ2-1, with 8 nucleotides matching TRBD1. Germline CDR1 MNHNY, CDR2 SVGAGI (reference sequence). The CDR3 covers 15 residues. The J segment lost 3 bases and the V segment lost 6 bases, leaving 7 bases of the junction unmatched.

The chain joins TRBV6-7 to TRBJ1-5; D uncertain. TRBV6-7 carries the ORF label, with uncertain function. The CDR3 is made up of 13 amino acids. The V end was cut by 7 bases, the J end by 0 bases, with 7 bases between. This CDR3 is CASKDNSNQPQHF. CDR3 DNA: TGTGCCAGCAAAGACAATAGCAATCAGCCCCAGCATTTT.

This CDR3 reads CASSLGAGSSYEQYV. CDR3 bases: TGTGCCAGCAGCTTAGGGGCGGGTAGCTCCTACGAGCAGTACGTC. This chain joins TRBV11-2 and TRBJ2-7; D is possibly TRBD2 (5 bases). CDR1 and CDR2 from the germline V gene are SGHAT and FQNNGV. The CDR3 is 15 amino acids. With 1 base removed from V and 0 bases from J, the gap between germline ends came to 10 bases.

The chain has TRBV30 and TRBJ1-2, with TRBD1 identical over 10 bases. Germline CDR1 reads GTSNPN; CDR2 reads SVGIG (reference sequence). The V gene end was trimmed by 3 bases and the J gene end by 8 bases; junction bases not matched to a gene: 6. The CDR3 covers 13 residues. CDR3: CAWSAGQGVGYTF. CDR3 nucleotides: TGTGCCTGGAGCGCCGGACAGGGGGTGGGCTACACCTTC.

The gene calls are TRBV27 and TRBJ1-6, with D possibly matching TRBD1 (6 bases). This CDR3 has 16 amino acids. V was trimmed by 4 bases and J by 6 bases, leaving 16 bases between them. In germline, CDR1 is MNHEY, CDR2 SMNVEV (reference sequence). The CDR3 protein is CASSSGGGGGNSPLHF. For the CDR3, the DNA is TGTGCCAGCAGTTCGGGCGGGGGCGGCGGTAATTCACCCCTCCACTTT.

The genes are TRBV3-1 (or the pseudogene TRBV3-2) and TRBJ2-5; the match to TRBD1 covers 8 bases. The germline V gene has CDR1 LGHDT and CDR2 YNNKEL (reference sequence). The CDR3 totals 14 residues. Trimming removed 6 bases from V and 4 bases from J; junction bases left unmatched: 7. CDR3 region: CASRPRGRGETQYF. The CDR3 DNA is TGTGCCAGCAGACCCAGGGGGCGAGGAGAGACCCAGTACTTC.

The chain combines TRBV14 with TRBJ1-1; D unresolved. Per germline, CDR1 SGHDN and CDR2 FVKESK. Trimming took off 3 bases at V and 8 bases at J, with 10 bases between the two ends. This CDR3 comprises 12 residues. For the CDR3, the DNA is TGTGCCAGCAGCCATCCCAGGAGGGAAGCTTTCTTT. It codes for CASSHPRREAFF.

This clone was counted once. This chain links TRBV19 with TRBJ2-3; 7 nucleotides align to TRBD2. The CDR3 consists of 15 residues. CDR1 LNHDA and CDR2 SQIVND come from the germline V gene (reference sequence). V gave up 5 bases and J gave up 1 base; unmatched junction bases: 6. DNA for the CDR3: TGTGCCAGTAGTCCCCGGGGAGGGGGCACAGATACGCAGTATTTT. As protein: CASSPRGGGTDTQYF. The full variable domain, in which reference TRBV19 and TRBJ2-3 provide the parts outside the CDR3, is DGGITQSPKYLFRKEGQNVTLSCEQNLNHDAMYWYRQDPGQGLRLIYYSQIVNDFQKGDIAEGYSVSREKKESFPLTVTSAQKNPTAFYLCASSPRGGGTDTQYFGPGTRLTVL.